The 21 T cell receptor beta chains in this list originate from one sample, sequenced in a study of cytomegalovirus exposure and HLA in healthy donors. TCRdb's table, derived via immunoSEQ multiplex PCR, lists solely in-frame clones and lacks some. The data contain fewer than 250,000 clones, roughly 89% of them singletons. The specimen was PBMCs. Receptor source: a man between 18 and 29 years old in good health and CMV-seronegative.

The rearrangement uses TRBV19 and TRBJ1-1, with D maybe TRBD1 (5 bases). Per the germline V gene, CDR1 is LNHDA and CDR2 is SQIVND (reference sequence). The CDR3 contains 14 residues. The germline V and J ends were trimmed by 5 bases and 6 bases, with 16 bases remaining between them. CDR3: CASSPGLRGSEAFF. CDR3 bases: TGTGCCAGTAGTCCGGGACTGCGCGGCTCTGAAGCTTTCTTT.

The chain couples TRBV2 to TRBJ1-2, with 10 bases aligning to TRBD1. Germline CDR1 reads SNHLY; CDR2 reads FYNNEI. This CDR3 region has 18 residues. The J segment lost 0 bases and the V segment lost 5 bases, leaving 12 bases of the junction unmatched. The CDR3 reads CASSSTGTGVRANYGYTF. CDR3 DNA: TGTGCCAGCAGTTCAACCGGGACAGGGGTTCGGGCTAACTATGGCTACACCTTC.

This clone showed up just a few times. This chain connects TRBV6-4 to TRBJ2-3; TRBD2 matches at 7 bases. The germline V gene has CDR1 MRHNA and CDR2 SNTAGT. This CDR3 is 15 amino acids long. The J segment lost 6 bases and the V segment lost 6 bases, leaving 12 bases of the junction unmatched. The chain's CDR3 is CASSPLAGAPDTQYF. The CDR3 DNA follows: TGTGCCAGCAGCCCTTTGGCGGGAGCCCCGGATACGCAGTATTTT.

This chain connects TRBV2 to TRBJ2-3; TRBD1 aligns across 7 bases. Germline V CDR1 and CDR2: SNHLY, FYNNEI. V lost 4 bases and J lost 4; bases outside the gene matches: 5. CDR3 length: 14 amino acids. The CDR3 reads CASSADRSADTQYF. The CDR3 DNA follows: TGTGCCAGCAGTGCGGACAGGAGCGCAGATACGCAGTATTTT.

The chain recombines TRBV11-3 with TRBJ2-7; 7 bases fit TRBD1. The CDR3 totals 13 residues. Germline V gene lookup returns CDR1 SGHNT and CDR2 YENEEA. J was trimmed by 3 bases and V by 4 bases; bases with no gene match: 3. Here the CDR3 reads CASSSQGIYEQYF. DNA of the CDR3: TGTGCCAGCAGCTCACAGGGGATCTACGAGCAGTACTTC.

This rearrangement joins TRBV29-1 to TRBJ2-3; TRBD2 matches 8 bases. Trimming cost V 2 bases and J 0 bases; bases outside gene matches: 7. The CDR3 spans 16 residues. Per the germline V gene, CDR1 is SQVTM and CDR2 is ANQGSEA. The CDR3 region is CSVEPRRGDSTDTQYF. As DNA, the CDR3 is TGCAGCGTTGAACCCCGGCGGGGGGACAGCACAGATACGCAGTATTTT.

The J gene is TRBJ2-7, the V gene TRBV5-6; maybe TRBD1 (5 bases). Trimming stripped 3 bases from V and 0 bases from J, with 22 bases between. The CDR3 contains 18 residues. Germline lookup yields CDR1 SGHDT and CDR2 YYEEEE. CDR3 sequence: CASSSTANIDRPSYEQYF. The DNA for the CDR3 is TGTGCCAGCAGCTCGACCGCCAACATCGACAGACCCTCCTACGAGCAGTACTTC. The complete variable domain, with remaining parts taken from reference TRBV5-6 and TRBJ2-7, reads DAGVTQSPTHLIKTRGQQVTLRCSPKSGHDTVSWYQQALGQGPQFIFQYYEEEERQRGNFPDRFSGHQFPNYSSELNVNALLLGDSALYLCASSSTANIDRPSYEQYFGPGTRLTVT.

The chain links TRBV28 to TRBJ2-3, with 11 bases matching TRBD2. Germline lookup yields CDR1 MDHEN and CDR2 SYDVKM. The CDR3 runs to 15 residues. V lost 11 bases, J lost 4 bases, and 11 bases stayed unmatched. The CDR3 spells CAAPPLAGGSDTQYF. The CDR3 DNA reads TGTGCCGCTCCCCCCCTAGCGGGGGGATCAGATACGCAGTATTTT.

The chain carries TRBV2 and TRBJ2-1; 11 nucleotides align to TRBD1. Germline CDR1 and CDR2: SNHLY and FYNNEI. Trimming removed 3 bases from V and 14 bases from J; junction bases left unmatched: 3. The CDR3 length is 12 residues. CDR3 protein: CASSDGTGGEFF. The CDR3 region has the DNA TGTGCCAGCAGTGACGGGACAGGGGGGGAGTTCTTC.

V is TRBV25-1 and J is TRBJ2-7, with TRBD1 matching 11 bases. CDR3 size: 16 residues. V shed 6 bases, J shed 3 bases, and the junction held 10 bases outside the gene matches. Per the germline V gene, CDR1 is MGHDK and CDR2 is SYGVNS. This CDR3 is CASRSAGTGGVYEQYF. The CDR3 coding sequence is TGTGCCAGCAGATCAGCCGGGACAGGGGGGGTCTACGAGCAGTACTTC.

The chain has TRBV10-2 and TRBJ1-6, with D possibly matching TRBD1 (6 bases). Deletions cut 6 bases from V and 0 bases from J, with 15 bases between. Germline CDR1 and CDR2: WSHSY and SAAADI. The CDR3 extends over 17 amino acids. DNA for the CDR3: TGCGCCAGCAGAGACCCGACGGACAGCTCCTATAATTCACCCCTCCACTTT. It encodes CASRDPTDSSYNSPLHF.

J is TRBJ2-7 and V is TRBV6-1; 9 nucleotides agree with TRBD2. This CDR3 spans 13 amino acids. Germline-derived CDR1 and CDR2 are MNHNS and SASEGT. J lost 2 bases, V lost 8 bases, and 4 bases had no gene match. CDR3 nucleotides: TGTGCCAGCCAGGGACTAGCTGCCTACGAGCAGTACTTC. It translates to CASQGLAAYEQYF.

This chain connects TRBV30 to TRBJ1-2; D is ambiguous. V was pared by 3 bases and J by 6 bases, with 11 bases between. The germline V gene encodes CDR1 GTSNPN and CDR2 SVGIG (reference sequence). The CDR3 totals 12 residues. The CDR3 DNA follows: TGTGCCTGGAGCCGGGCCGGGGATGGCTACACCTTC. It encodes CAWSRAGDGYTF. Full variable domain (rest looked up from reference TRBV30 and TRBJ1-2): SQTIHQWPATLVQPVGSPLSLECTVEGTSNPNLYWYRQAAGRGLQLLFYSVGIGQISSEVPQNLSASRPQDRQFILSSKKLLLSDSGFYLCAWSRAGDGYTFGSGTRLTVV.

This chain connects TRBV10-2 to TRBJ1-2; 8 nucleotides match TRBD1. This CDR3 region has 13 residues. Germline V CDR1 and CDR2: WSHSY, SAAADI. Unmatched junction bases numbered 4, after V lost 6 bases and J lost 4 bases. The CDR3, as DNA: TGCGCCAGCAGCGAGGGACAGGTCTATGGCTACACCTTC. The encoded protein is CASSEGQVYGYTF.

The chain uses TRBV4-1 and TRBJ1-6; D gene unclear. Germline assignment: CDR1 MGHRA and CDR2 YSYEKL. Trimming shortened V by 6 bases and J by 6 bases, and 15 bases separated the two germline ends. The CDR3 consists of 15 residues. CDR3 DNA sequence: TGCGCCAGCAGAAGGTTGCTCGGAGGTAATTCACCCCTCCACTTT. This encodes CASRRLLGGNSPLHF.

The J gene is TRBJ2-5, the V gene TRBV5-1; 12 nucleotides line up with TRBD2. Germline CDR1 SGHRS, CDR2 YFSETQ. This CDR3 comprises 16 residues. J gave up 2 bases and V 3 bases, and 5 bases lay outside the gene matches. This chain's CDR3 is CASSSRLAGEQETQYF. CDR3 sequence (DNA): TGCGCCAGCAGCTCTAGACTAGCGGGGGAACAAGAGACCCAGTACTTC.

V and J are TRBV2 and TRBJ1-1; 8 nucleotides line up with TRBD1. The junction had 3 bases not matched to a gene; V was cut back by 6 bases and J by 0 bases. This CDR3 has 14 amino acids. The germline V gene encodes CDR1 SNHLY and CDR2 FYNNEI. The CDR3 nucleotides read TGTGCCAGCAGCATGACAGGGGTGAACACTGAAGCTTTCTTT. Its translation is CASSMTGVNTEAFF. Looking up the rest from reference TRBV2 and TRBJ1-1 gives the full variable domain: EPEVTQTPSHQVTQMGQEVILRCVPISNHLYFYWYRQILGQKVEFLVSFYNNEISEKSEIFDDQFSVERPDGSNFTLKIRSTKLEDSAMYFCASSMTGVNTEAFFGQGTRLTVV.

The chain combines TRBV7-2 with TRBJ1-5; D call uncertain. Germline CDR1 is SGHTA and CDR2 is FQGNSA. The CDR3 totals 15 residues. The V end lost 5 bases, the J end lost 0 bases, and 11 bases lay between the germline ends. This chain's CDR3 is CASSAYISSNQPQHF. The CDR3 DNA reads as TGTGCCAGCAGCGCCTATATTAGTAGCAATCAGCCCCAGCATTTT.

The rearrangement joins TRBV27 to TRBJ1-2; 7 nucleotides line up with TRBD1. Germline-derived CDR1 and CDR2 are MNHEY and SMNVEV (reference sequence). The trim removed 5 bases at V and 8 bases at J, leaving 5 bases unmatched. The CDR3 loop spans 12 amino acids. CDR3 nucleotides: TGTGCCAGCAGTCGACAGGGTGGGGGCTACACCTTC. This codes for CASSRQGGGYTF.

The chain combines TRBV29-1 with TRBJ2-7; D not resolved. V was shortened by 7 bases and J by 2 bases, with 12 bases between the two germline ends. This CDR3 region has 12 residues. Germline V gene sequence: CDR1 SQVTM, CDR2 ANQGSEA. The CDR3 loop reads CSATAHAYEQYF. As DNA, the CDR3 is TGCAGCGCTACCGCCCACGCCTACGAGCAGTACTTC.

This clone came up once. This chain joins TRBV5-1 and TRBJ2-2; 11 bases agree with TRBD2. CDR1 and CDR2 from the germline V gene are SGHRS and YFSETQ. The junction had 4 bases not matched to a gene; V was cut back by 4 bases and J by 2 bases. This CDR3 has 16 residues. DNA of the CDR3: TGCGCCAGCAGCCTGACTAGCGGGGTAAACACCGGGGAGCTGTTTTTT. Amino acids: CASSLTSGVNTGELFF.